Listed below are T cell receptor beta chains from one sample, sequenced in a study of cytomegalovirus exposure and HLA in healthy donors. Profiling relied on immunoSEQ multiplex PCR, and the TCRdb table lists in-frame clones only, not all of them. The table shows some 180,000 clones, with about 80% occurring only once. Input material: PBMCs. The source is a man aged 35-49 years in good health and CMV-seropositive. The CDR3 runs from the conserved cysteine through the conserved F or W. Clone size is not always given. Where it is, it says once, few, many or a class for expanded clones.

TRBJ2-5,17,NA,TRBV4-1,CASTKSGAGQVQETQYF
TRBJ1-2,14,NA,TRBV7-9,CASRPDRGPYGYTF
TRBJ2-1,15,NA,TRBV9,CASSVDGLALNEQFF
TRBJ2-7,15,NA,TRBV10-3,CAISGLAISSYEQYF
TRBJ2-2,16,NA,TRBV7-9,CASSPPQGVTTGELFF
TRBJ2-3,15,NA,TRBV11-2,CASSLGLRRTDTQYF
TRBJ2-2,15,once,TRBV10-3,CAISELAGVTGELFF
TRBJ1-5,15,NA,TRBV6-5,CASTRGSGYDQPQHF
TRBJ1-1,15,NA,TRBV13,CASSPEDRGNTEAFF
TRBJ2-7,16,NA,TRBV4-2,CASSHTAGEYSYEQYF
TRBJ1-3,17,NA,TRBV4-3,CASSQGQGVSSGNTIYF
TRBJ2-5,16,once,TRBV18,CASSISLAGDGETQYF
TRBJ2-7,14,NA,TRBV10-3,CATTGTGGSNEQYF
TRBJ2-7,15,NA,TRBV6-5,CASSYLAGSSYEQYF
TRBJ1-6,15,NA,TRBV15,CATSRAASPNSPLPF
TRBJ2-7,15,NA,TRBV30,CAWSTQSSLFYEQYF
NA,15,NA,TRBV5-4,CASSAETSPYAEQYF
TRBJ1-1,14,NA,TRBV11-2,CASSLERRWAEAFF
TRBJ2-1,15,once,TRBV9,CASSVGVGAGDEQFF
TRBJ1-4,14,NA,TRBV7-9,CASSIGQGGEKLFF
TRBJ2-3,14,NA,TRBV5-1,CASSLGWGEDTQYF
TRBJ2-3,14,NA,TRBV10-3,CAISESTSTDTQYF
TRBJ2-2,16,NA,TRBV25-1,CASREKGTGSSGELFF
TRBJ2-2,14,NA,TRBV18,CASSPGQNTGELFF
TRBJ2-1,14,once,TRBV27,CASKRGDYYNEQFF
TRBJ2-1,15,NA,TRBV2,CASSSTGGATNEQFF
TRBJ2-5,16,medium-sized,TRBV5-1,CASSPSSDRAQETQYF
TRBJ2-3,16,NA,TRBV6-5,CASSYRGGRSTDTQYF
TRBJ2-1,15,NA,TRBV7-9,CASSLGLAVYNEQFF
TRBJ2-1,18,NA,TRBV4-2,CASSQDFGGLGRRDEQFF
TRBJ1-2,15,few,TRBV2,CASSGLQGVNYGYTF
TRBJ1-5,14,NA,TRBV10-3,CASSVENSNQPQHF
TRBJ2-5,15,NA,TRBV9,CASSPRTGGQETQYF